The entry that follows covers one T cell receptor (beta chain) sequence. This CDR3 spans 14 amino acids. V was clipped by 4 bases and J by 2 bases, with 9 bases between them. Per germline, CDR1 MNHEY and CDR2 SVGAGI. The data were taken from a study of blood T cell repertoires in COVID-19. Study at large: Both acute and convalescent COVID-19 samples were obtained from the United States, Italy and Spain. PBMCs, B-cell-depleted T cells, or T cells provided the cDNA or gDNA that made up the material.

In the source study's methods: From reference gene primer amplification, estimates of nucleated cell counts were derived. This table comes from immunoSEQ multiplex PCR, and its TCRdb copy is limited to in-frame clones, with some not included. The DNA was the basis for D and trimming; V, J and clone size are from that table. This table has roughly 150,000 clones, 80% to 90% appearing once. This sequence originates from a middle-aged woman with acute or convalescent COVID-19. The chain combines TRBV6-5 with TRBJ2-1; D possibly corresponds to TRBD2 (5 bases). Sequences were obtained from peripheral blood. CDR3 sequence: CASSFPGTYNEQFF. CDR3 DNA sequence: TGTGCCAGCAGTTTCCCCGGGACCTACAATGAGCAGTTCTTC.